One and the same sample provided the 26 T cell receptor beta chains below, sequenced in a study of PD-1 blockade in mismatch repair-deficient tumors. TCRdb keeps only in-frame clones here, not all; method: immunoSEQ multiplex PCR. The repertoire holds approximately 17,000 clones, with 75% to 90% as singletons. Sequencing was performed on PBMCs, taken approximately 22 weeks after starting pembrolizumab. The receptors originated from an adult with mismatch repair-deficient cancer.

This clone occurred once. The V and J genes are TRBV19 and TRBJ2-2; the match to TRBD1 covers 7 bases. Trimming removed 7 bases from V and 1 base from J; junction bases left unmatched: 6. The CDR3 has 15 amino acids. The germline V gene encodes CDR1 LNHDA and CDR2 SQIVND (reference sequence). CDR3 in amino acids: CASTPGTVNTGELFF. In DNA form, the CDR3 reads TGTGCCAGTACTCCCGGGACAGTGAACACCGGGGAGCTGTTTTTT.

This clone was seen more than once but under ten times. The CDR3 protein is CASSPGTGPSYEQYF. As DNA, the CDR3 is TGTGCCAGCAGCCCCGGGACAGGGCCTTCCTACGAGCAGTACTTC. This chain links TRBV5-4 with TRBJ2-7; the match to TRBD1 covers 9 bases. Unmatched junction bases numbered 6, after V lost 4 bases and J lost 1 base. The CDR3 loop spans 15 amino acids. Looked up from germline, CDR1 is SGHNT and CDR2 is YYREEE (reference sequence). Together with reference TRBV5-4 and TRBJ2-7, the CDR3 gives the full variable domain: ETGVTQSPTHLIKTRGQQVTLRCSSQSGHNTVSWYQQALGQGPQFIFQYYREEENGRGNFPPRFSGLQFPNYSSELNVNALELDDSALYLCASSPGTGPSYEQYFGPGTRLTVT.

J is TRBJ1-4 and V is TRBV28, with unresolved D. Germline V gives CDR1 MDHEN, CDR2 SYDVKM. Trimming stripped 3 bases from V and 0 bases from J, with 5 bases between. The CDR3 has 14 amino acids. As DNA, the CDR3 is TGTGCCAGCAGTTTTCTACCAACTAATGAAAAACTGTTTTTT. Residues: CASSFLPTNEKLFF.

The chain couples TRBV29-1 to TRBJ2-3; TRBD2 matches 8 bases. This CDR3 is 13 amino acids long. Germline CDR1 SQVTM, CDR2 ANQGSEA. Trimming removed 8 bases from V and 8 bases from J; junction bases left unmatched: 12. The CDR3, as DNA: TGCAGCTCGTGGGATAGCGGGAATCCTACGCAGTATTTT. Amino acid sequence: CSSWDSGNPTQYF.

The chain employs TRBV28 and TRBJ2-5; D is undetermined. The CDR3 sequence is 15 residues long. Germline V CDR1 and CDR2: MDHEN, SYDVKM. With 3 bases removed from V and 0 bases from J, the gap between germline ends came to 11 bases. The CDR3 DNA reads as TGTGCCAGCAGTTTTTTAGGAGAACACCAAGAGACCCAGTACTTC. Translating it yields CASSFLGEHQETQYF.

DNA of the CDR3: TGCGCCAGCAGCTGGGGACAGGGGAGTGACGGCTACACCTTC. This translates into CASSWGQGSDGYTF. The chain links TRBV5-1 to TRBJ1-2; 10 positions agree with TRBD1. CDR3 size: 14 residues. V trimming: 3 bases; J trimming: 8 bases; junction bases outside the gene matches: 7. Germline V gene lookup returns CDR1 SGHRS and CDR2 YFSETQ.

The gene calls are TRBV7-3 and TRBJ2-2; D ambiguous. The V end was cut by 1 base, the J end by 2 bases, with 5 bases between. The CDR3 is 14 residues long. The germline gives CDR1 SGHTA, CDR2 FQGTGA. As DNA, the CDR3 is TGTGCCAGCAGCTTAAGTCTTAACACCGGGGAGCTGTTTTTT. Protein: CASSLSLNTGELFF.

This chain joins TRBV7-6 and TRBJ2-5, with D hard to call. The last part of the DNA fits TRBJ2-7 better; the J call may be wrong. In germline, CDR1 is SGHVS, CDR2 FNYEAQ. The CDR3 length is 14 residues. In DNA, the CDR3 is TGTGCCAGCAGCCTCCGATTATTCTCCTACGAGCAGTACTTC. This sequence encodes CASSLRLFSYEQYF.

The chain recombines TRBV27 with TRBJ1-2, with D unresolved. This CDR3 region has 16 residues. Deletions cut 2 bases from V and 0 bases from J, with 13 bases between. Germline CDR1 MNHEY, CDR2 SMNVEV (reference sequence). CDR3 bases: TGTGCCAGCAGTTTAAGGAATCCGGGGTCTAACTATGGCTACACCTTC. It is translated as CASSLRNPGSNYGYTF.

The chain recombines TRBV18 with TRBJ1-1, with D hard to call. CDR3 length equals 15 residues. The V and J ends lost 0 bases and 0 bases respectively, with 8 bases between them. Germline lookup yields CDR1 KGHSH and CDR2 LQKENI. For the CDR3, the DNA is TGTGCCAGCTCACCACCCCGGGAAGTGAACACTGAAGCTTTCTTT. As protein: CASSPPREVNTEAFF.

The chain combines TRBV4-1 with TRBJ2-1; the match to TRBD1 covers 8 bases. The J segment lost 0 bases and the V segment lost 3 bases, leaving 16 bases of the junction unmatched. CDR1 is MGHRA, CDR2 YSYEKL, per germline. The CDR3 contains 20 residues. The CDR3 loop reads CASSQLLRRTGTYSYNEQFF. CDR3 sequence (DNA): TGCGCCAGCAGCCAGCTCTTAAGGAGGACAGGGACTTACTCCTACAATGAGCAGTTCTTC.

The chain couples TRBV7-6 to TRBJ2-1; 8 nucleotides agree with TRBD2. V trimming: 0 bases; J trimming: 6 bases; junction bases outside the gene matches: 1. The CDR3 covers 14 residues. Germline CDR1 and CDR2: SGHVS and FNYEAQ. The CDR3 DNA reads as TGTGCCAGCAGCTTAGCGGGACTAGTCAATGAGCAGTTCTTC. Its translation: CASSLAGLVNEQFF.

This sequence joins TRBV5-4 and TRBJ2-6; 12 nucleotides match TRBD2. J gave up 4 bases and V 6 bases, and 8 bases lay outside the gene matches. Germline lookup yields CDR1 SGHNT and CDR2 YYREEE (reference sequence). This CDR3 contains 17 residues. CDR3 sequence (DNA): TGTGCCAGCACGTCGCGACTAGCGGGAGACGGGGCCAACGTCCTGACTTTC. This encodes CASTSRLAGDGANVLTF.

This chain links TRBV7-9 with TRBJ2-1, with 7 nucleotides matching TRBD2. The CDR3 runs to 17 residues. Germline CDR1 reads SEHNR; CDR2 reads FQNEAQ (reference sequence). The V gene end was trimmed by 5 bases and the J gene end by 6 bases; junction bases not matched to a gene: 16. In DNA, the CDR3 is TGTGCCAGCAGCCGACCTCGGACTAGTGGGATTTTCAATGAGCAGTTCTTC. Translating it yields CASSRPRTSGIFNEQFF.

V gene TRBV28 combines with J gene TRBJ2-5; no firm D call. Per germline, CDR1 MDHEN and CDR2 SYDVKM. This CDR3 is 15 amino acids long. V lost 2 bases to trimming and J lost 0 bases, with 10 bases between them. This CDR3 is CASSLGGSHQETQYF. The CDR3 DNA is TGTGCCAGCAGTTTAGGCGGCAGTCACCAAGAGACCCAGTACTTC.

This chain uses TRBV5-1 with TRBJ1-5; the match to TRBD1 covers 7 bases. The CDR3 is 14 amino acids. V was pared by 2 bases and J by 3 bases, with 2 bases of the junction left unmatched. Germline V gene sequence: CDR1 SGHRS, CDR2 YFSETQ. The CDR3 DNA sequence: TGCGCCAGCAGCTTAGGGACAGCCAATCAGCCCCAGCATTTT. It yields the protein CASSLGTANQPQHF. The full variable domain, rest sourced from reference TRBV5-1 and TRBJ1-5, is KAGVTQTPRYLIKTRGQQVTLSCSPISGHRSVSWYQQTPGQGLQFLFEYFSETQRNKGNFPGRFSGRQFSNSRSEMNVSTLELGDSALYLCASSLGTANQPQHFGDGTRLSIL.

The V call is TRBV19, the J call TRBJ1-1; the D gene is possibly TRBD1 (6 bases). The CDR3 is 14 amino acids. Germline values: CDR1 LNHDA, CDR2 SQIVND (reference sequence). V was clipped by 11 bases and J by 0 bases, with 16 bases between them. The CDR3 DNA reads TGTGCCTCATACACCGGGGGGCTGAACACTGAAGCTTTCTTT. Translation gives CASYTGGLNTEAFF.

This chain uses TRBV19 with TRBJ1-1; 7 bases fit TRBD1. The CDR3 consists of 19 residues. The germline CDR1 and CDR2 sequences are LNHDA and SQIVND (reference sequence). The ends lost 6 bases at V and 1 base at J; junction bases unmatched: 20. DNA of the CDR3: TGTGCCAGTAGATCGGCCTTGGGCAGGCAGGGGGAGAAGAACACTGAAGCTTTCTTT. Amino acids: CASRSALGRQGEKNTEAFF.

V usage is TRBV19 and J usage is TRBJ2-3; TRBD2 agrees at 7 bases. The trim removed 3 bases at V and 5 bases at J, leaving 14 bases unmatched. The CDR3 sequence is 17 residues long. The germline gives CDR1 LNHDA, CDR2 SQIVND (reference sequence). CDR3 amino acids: CASSISASGERGDTQYF. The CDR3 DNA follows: TGTGCCAGTAGTATTTCGGCTAGCGGAGAAAGAGGAGATACGCAGTATTTT.

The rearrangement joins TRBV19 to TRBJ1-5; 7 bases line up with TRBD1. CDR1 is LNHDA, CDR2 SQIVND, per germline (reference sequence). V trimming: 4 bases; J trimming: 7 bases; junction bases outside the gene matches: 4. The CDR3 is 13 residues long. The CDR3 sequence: CASSRDSSQPQHF. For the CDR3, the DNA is TGTGCCAGTAGTAGGGACAGTTCCCAGCCCCAGCATTTT.

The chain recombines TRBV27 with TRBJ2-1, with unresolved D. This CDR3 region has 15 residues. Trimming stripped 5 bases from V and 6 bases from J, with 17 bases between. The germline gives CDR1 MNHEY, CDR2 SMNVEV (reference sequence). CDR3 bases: TGTGCCAGCAGTCTATGGAGCGTGAGCAGCAATGAGCAGTTCTTC. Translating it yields CASSLWSVSSNEQFF.

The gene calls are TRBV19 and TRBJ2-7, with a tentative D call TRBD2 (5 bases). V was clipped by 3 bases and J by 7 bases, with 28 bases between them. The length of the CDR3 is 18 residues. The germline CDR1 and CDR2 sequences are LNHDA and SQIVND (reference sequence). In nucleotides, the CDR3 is TGTGCCAGTAGTATTTTCTTCGGGCGGTCACCTATACAGCGGGAGCAGTACTTC. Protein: CASSIFFGRSPIQREQYF.

DNA of the CDR3: TGTGCCAGCAGTCCCCCGGGGGAACCTTATGGCTACACCTTC. Translation: CASSPPGEPYGYTF. This chain joins TRBV6-6 and TRBJ1-2, with TRBD1 as a possible D gene (5 bases). CDR3 size: 14 residues. V was clipped by 5 bases and J by 5 bases, with 15 bases between them. Germline V CDR1 and CDR2: MNHNY, SVGAGI (reference sequence).

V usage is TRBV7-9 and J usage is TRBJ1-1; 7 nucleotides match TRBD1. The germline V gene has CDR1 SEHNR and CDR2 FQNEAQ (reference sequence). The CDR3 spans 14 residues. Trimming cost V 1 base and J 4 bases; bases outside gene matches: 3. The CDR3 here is CASSLDPGGTEAFF. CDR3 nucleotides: TGTGCCAGCAGCTTAGATCCAGGGGGCACTGAAGCTTTCTTT.

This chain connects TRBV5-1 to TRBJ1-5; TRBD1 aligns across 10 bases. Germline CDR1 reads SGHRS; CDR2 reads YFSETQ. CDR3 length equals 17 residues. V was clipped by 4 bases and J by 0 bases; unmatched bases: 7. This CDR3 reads CASSPGTGEYSNQPQHF. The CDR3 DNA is TGCGCCAGCAGCCCCGGGACAGGGGAGTATAGCAATCAGCCCCAGCATTTT. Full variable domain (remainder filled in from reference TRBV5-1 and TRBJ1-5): KAGVTQTPRYLIKTRGQQVTLSCSPISGHRSVSWYQQTPGQGLQFLFEYFSETQRNKGNFPGRFSGRQFSNSRSEMNVSTLELGDSALYLCASSPGTGEYSNQPQHFGDGTRLSIL.

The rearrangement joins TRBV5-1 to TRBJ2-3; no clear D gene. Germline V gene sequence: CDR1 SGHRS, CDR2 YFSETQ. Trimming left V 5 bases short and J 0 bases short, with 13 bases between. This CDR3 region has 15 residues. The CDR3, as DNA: TGCGCCAGCAGACGGGTTAGCAGTAGCACAGATACGCAGTATTTT. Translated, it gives CASRRVSSSTDTQYF.